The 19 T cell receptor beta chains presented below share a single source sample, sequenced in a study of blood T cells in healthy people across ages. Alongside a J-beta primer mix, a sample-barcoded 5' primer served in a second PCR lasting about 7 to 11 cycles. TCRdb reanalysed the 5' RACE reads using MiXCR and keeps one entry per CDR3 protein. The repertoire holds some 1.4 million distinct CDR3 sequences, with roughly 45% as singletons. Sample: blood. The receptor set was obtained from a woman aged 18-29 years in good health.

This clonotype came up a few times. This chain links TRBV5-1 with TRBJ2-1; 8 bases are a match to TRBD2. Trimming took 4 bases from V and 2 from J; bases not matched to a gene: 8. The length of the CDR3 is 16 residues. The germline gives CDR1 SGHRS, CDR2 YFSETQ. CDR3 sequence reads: CASSPREAGAYNEQFF. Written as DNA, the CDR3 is TGCGCCAGCAGCCCCAGAGAAGCGGGAGCCTACAATGAGCAGTTCTTC.

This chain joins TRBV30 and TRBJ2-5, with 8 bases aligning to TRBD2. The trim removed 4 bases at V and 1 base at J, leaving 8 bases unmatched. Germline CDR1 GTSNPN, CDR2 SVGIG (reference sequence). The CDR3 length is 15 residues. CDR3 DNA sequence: TGTGCCTGGATTTCTGAGCGGGGGATCCAAGAGACCCAGTACTTC. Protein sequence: CAWISERGIQETQYF.

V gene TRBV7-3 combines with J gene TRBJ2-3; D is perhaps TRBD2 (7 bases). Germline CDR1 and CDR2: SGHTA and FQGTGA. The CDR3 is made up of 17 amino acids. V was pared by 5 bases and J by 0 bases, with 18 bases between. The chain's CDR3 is CASSPKGGETSTDTQYF. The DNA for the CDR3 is TGTGCCAGCAGCCCGAAGGGGGGGGAAACTAGCACAGATACGCAGTATTTT. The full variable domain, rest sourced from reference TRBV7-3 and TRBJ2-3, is GAGVSQTPSNKVTEKGKYVELRCDPISGHTALYWYRQSLGQGPEFLIYFQGTGAADDSGLPNDRFFAVRPEGSVSTLKIQRTERGDSAVYLCASSPKGGETSTDTQYFGPGTRLTVL.

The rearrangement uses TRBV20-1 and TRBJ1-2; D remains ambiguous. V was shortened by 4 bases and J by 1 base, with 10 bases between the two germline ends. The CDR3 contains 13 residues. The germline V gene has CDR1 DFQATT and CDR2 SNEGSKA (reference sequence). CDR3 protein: CSAKEHGNYGYTF. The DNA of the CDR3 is TGCAGTGCTAAAGAGCACGGTAACTATGGCTACACCTTC.

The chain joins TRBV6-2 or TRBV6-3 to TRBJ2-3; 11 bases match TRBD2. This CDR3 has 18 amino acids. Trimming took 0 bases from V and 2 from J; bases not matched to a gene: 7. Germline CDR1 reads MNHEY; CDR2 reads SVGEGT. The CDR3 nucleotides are TGTGCCAGCAGTTACTCATTAGCGGGGGGGCGAATCACAGATACGCAGTATTTT. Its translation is CASSYSLAGGRITDTQYF.

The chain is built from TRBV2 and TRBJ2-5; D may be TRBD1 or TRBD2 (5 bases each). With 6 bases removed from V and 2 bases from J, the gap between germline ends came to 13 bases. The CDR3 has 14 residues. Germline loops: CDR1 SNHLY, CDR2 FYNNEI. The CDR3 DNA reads TGTGCCAGCAGCGGGACCGAAGAGCAAGAGACCCAGTACTTC. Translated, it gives CASSGTEEQETQYF.

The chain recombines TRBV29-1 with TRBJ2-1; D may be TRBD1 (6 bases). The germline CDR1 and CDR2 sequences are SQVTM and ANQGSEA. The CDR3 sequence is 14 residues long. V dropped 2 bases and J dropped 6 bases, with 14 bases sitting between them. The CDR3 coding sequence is TGCAGCGTTGAACGGCAGGGGAATCGCAATGAGCAGTTCTTC. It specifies CSVERQGNRNEQFF.

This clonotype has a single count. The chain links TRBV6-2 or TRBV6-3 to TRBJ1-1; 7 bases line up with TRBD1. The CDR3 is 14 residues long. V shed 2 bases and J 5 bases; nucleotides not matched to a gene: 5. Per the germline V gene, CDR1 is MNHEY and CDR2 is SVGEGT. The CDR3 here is CASSYPQGRTEAFF. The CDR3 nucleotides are TGTGCCAGCAGTTACCCACAGGGGAGGACTGAAGCTTTCTTT.

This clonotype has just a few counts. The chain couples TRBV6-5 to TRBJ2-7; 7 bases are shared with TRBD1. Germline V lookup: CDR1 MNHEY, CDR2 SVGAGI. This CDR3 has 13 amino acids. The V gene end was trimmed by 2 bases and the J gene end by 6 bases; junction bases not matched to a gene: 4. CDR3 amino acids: CASSYDRVGEQYF. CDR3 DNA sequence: TGTGCCAGCAGTTACGACAGGGTAGGCGAGCAGTACTTC.

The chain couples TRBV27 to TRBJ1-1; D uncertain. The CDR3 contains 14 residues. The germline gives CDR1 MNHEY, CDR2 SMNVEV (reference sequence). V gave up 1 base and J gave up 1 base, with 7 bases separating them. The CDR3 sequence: CASSLYRQNTEAFF. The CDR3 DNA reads TGTGCCAGCAGTTTATACCGGCAGAACACTGAAGCTTTCTTT.

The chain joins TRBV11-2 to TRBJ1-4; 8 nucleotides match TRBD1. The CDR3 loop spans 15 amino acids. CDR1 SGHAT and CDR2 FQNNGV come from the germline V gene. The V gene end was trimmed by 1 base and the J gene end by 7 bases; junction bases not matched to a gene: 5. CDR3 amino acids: CASSLGRQGSEKLFF. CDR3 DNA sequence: TGTGCCAGCAGCTTAGGCCGACAGGGGAGTGAAAAACTGTTTTTT.

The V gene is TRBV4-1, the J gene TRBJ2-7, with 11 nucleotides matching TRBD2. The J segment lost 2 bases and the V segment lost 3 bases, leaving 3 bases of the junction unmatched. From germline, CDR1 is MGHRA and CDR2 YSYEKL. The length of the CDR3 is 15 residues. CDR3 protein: CASSQTSGNAYEQYF. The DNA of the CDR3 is TGCGCCAGCAGCCAGACTAGCGGGAATGCCTACGAGCAGTACTTC.

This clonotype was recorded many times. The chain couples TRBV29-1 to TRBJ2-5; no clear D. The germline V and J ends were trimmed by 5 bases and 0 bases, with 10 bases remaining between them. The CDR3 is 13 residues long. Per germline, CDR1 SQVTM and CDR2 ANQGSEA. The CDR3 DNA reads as TGCAGCGTTTTGGTCCAGAACCAAGAGACCCAGTACTTC. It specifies CSVLVQNQETQYF.

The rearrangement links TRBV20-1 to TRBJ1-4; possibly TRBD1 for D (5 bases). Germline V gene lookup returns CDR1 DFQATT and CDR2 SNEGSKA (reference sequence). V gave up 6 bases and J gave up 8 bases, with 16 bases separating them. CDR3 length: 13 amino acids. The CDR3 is CSAQPGPGEKLFF. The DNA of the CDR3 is TGCAGTGCGCAGCCGGGACCGGGGGAAAAACTGTTTTTT.

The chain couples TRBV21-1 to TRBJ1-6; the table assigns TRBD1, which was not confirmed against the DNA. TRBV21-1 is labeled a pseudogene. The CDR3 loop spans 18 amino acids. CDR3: CASSKVVRTPDVEAPLHF. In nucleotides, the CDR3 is TGTGCCAGCAGCAAAGTAGTCAGGACCCCTGATGTTGAGGCACCCCTCCACTTT.

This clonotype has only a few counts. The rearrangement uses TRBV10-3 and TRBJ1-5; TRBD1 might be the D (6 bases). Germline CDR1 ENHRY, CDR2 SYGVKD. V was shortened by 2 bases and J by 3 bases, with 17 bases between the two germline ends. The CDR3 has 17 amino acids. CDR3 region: CAISEASTGTYNQPQHF. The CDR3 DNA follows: TGTGCCATCAGTGAGGCCTCAACAGGGACCTACAATCAGCCCCAGCATTTT.

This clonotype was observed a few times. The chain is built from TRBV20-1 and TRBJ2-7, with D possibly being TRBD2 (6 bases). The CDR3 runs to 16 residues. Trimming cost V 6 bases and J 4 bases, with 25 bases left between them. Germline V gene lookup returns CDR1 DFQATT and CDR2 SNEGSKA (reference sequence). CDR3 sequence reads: CSAPHPTSYRSYEQYF. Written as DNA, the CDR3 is TGCAGTGCCCCCCATCCGACTAGTTACCGGTCGTACGAGCAGTACTTC.

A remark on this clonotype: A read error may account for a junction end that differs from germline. In nucleotides, the CDR3 is TGCAGCGTCCTCCCCCGACAGTCTAACTATGGCCACACCTTC. Amino acid sequence: CSVLPRQSNYGHTF. This chain links TRBV29-1 with TRBJ1-2; maybe TRBD1 (5 bases). The CDR3 extends over 14 amino acids. In germline, CDR1 is SQVTM, CDR2 ANQGSEA.

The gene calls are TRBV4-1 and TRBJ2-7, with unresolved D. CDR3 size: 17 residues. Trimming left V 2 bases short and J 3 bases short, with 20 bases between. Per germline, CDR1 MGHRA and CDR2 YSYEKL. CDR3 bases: TGCGCCAGCAGCCAACAGTCGTCCAGGCAGTCCGTCTACGAGCAGTACTTC. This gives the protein CASSQQSSRQSVYEQYF.